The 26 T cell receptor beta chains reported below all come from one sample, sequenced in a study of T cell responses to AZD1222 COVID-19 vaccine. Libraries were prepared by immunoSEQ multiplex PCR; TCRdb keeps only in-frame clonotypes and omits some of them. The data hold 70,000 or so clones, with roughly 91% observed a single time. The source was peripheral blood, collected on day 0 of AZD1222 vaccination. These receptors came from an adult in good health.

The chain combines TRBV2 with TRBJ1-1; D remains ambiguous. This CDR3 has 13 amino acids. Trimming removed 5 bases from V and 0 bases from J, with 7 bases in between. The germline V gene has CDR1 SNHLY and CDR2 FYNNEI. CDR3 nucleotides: TGTGCCAGCAGTTTTCAGGTGAACACTGAAGCTTTCTTT. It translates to CASSFQVNTEAFF.

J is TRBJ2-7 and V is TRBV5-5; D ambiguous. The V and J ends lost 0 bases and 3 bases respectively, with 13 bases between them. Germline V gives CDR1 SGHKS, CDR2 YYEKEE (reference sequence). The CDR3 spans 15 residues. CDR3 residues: CASSLGANGVYEQYF. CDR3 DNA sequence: TGTGCCAGCAGCTTGGGGGCTAATGGGGTCTACGAGCAGTACTTC.

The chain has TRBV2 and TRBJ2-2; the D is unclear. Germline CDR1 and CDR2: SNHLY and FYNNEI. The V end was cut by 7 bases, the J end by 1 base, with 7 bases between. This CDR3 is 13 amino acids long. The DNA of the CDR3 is TGTGCCAGCAATCGTGGGAACACCGGGGAGCTGTTTTTT. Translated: CASNRGNTGELFF. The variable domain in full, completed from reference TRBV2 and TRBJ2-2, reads EPEVTQTPSHQVTQMGQEVILRCVPISNHLYFYWYRQILGQKVEFLVSFYNNEISEKSEIFDDQFSVERPDGSNFTLKIRSTKLEDSAMYFCASNRGNTGELFFGEGSRLTVL.

The CDR3 region is CATGDRDVTIYF. The CDR3 bases are TGTGCCACCGGGGACAGGGATGTCACCATATATTTT. V is TRBV19 and J is TRBJ1-3; 9 nucleotides align to TRBD1. The germline CDR1 and CDR2 sequences are LNHDA and SQIVND (reference sequence). The V gene end was trimmed by 10 bases and the J gene end by 9 bases; junction bases not matched to a gene: 7. The CDR3 length is 12 residues.

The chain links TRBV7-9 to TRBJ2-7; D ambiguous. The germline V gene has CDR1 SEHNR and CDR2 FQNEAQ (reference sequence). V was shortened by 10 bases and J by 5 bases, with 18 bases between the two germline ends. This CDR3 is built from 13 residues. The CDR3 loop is CATTIESPDEQYF. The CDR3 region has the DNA TGTGCCACCACTATCGAGAGTCCCGACGAGCAGTACTTC.

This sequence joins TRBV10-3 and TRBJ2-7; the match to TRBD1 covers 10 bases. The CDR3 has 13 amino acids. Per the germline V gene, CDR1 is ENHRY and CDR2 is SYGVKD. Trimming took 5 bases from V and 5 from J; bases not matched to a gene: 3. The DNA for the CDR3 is TGTGCCATCAGTATAGGGACAGGGGACGAGCAGTACTTC. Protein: CAISIGTGDEQYF.

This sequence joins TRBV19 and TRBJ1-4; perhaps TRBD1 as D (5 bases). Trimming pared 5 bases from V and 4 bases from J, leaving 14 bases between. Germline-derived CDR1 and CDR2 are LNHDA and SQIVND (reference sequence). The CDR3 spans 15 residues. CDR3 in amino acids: CASSPPGPINEKLFF. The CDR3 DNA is TGTGCCAGTAGTCCCCCGGGACCGATTAATGAAAAACTGTTTTTT.

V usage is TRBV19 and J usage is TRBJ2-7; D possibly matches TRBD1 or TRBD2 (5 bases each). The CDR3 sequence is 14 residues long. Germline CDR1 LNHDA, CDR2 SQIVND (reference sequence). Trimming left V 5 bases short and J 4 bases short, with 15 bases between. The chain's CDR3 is CASSSGTRPYEQYF. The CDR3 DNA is TGTGCCAGTAGTTCGGGGACCCGCCCGTACGAGCAGTACTTC.

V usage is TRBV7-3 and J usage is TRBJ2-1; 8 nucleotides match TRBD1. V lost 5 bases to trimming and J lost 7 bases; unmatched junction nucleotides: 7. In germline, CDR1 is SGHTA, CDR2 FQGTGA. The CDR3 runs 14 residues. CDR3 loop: CASSPTGGLNEQFF. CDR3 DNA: TGTGCCAGCAGCCCCACAGGGGGTTTGAATGAGCAGTTCTTC. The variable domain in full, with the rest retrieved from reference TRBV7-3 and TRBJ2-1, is GAGVSQTPSNKVTEKGKYVELRCDPISGHTALYWYRQSLGQGPEFLIYFQGTGAADDSGLPNDRFFAVRPEGSVSTLKIQRTERGDSAVYLCASSPTGGLNEQFFGPGTRLTVL.

CDR3 nucleotide sequence: TGTGCCAGCAGCTCCTCCGGTGAGCAGTTCTTC. Amino acid sequence: CASSSSGEQFF. The V and J genes are TRBV7-3 and TRBJ2-1, with D hard to call. Germline lookup yields CDR1 SGHTA and CDR2 FQGTGA. Trimming pared 4 bases from V and 9 bases from J, leaving 7 bases between. The CDR3 runs to 11 residues.

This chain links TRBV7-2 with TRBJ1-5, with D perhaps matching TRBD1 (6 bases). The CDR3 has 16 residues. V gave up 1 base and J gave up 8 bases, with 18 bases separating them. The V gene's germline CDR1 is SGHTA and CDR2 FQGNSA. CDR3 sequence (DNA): TGTGCCAGCAGCTTAGAGGGCTCGGGGGGCTGGGAGCCCCAGCATTTT. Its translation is CASSLEGSGGWEPQHF.

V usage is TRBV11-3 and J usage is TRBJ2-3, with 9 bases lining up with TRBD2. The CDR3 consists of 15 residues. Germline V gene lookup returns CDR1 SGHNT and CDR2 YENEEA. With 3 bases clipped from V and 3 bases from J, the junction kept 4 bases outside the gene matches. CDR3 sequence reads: CASSFAGGRTDTQYF. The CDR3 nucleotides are TGTGCCAGCAGCTTTGCGGGGGGGCGTACAGATACGCAGTATTTT. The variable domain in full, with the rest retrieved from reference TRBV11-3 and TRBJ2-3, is EAGVVQSPRYKIIEKKQPVAFWCNPISGHNTLYWYLQNLGQGPELLIRYENEEAVDDSQLPKDRFSAERLKGVDSTLKIQPAELGDSAVYLCASSFAGGRTDTQYFGPGTRLTVL.

The CDR3 nucleotides read TGTGCCAGCAGCCCCCAACATTTAGATACGCAGTATTTT. It encodes CASSPQHLDTQYF. The chain is built from TRBV7-3 and TRBJ2-3; D is unresolved. V gave up 5 bases and J gave up 5 bases, with 11 bases separating them. The germline CDR1 and CDR2 sequences are SGHTA and FQGTGA. This CDR3 spans 13 amino acids.

This chain's CDR3 is CAWRDRAYSNQPQHF. The DNA for the CDR3 is TGTGCCTGGAGGGACAGGGCCTATAGCAATCAGCCCCAGCATTTT. V and J are TRBV30 and TRBJ1-5, with TRBD1 matching 8 bases. V lost 3 bases, J lost 0 bases, and 4 bases stayed unmatched. The CDR3 sequence is 15 residues long. Germline-derived CDR1 and CDR2 are GTSNPN and SVGIG (reference sequence).

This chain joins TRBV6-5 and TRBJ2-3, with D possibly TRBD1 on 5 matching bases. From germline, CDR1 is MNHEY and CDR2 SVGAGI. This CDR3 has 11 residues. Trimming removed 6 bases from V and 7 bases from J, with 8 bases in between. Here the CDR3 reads CASRDSYTQYF. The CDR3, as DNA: TGTGCCAGCAGAGACAGCTATACGCAGTATTTT.

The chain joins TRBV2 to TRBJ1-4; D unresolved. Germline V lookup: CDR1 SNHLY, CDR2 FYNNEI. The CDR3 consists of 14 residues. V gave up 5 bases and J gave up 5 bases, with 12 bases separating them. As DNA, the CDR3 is TGTGCCAGCAGTTTGGCGGCAGAGAATGAAAAACTGTTTTTT. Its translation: CASSLAAENEKLFF.

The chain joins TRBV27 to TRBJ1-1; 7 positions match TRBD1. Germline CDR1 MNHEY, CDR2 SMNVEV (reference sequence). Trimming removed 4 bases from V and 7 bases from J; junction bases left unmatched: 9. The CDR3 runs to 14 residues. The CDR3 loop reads CASSSTRGTDEAFF. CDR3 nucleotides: TGTGCCAGCAGTTCGACCAGGGGGACGGATGAAGCTTTCTTT.

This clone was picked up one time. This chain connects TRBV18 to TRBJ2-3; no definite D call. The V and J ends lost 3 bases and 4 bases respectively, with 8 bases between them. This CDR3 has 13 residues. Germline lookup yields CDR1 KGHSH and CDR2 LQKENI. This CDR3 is CASSPPFPDTQYF. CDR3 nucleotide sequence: TGTGCCAGCTCACCTCCCTTTCCAGATACGCAGTATTTT.

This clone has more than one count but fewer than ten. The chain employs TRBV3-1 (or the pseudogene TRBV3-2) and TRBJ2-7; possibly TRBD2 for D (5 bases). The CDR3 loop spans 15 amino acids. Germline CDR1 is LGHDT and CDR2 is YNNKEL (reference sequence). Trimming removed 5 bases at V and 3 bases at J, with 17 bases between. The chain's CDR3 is CASSEGRTSNYEQYF. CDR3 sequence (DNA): TGTGCCAGCAGCGAAGGTCGGACTTCCAACTACGAGCAGTACTTC.

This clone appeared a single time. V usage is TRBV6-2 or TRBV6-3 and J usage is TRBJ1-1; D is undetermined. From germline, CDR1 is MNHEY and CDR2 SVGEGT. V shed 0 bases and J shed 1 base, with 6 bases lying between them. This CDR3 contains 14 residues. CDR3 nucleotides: TGTGCCAGCAGTTACTCTCGCGAGAACACTGAAGCTTTCTTT. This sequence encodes CASSYSRENTEAFF.

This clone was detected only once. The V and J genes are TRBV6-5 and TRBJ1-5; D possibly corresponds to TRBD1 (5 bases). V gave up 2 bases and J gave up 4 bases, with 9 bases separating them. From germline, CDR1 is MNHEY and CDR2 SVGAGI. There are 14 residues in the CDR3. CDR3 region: CASSYRGGNQPQHF. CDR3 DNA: TGTGCCAGCAGTTACAGGGGAGGGAATCAGCCCCAGCATTTT.

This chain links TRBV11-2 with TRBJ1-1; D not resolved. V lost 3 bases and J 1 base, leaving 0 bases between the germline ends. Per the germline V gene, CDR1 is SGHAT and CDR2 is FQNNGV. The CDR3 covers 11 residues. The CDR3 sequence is CASSLNTEAFF. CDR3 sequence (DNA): TGTGCCAGCAGCTTGAACACTGAAGCTTTCTTT.

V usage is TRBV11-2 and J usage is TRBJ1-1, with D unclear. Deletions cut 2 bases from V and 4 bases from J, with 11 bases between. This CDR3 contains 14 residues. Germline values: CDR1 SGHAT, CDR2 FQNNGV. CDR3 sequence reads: CASSLTFQSTEAFF. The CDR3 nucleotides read TGTGCCAGCAGCTTAACCTTTCAGAGCACTGAAGCTTTCTTT.

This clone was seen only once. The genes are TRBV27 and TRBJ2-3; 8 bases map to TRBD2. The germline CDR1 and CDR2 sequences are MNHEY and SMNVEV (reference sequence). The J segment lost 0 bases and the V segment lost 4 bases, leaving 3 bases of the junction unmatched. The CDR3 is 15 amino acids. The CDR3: CASSYSGASTDTQYF. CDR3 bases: TGTGCCAGCAGTTATAGCGGGGCTAGCACAGATACGCAGTATTTT.

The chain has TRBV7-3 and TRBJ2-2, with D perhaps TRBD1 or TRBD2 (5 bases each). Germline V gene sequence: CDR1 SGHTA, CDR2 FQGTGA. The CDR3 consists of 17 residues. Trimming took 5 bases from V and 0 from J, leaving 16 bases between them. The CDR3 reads CASSPGPEYSNTGELFF. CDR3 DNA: TGTGCCAGCAGCCCGGGACCGGAATACTCGAACACCGGGGAGCTGTTTTTT.

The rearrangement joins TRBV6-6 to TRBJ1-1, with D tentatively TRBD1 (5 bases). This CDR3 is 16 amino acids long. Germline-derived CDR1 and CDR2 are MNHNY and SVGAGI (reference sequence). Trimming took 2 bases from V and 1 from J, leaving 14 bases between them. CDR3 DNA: TGTGCCAGCAGTTACGGGACCCTGGGCCCGAACACTGAAGCTTTCTTT. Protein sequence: CASSYGTLGPNTEAFF.